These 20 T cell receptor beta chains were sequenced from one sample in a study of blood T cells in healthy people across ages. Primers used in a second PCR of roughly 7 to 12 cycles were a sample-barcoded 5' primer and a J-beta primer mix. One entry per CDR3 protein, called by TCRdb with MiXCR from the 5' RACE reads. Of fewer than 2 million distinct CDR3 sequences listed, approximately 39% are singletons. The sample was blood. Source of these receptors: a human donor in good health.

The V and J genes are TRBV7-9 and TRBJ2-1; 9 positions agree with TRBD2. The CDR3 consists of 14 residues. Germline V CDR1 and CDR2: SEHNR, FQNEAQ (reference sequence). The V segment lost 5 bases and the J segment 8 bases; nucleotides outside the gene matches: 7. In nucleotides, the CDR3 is TGTGCCAGCAGCGATAGCGGGGGTTCCGATGAGCAGTTCTTC. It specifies CASSDSGGSDEQFF.

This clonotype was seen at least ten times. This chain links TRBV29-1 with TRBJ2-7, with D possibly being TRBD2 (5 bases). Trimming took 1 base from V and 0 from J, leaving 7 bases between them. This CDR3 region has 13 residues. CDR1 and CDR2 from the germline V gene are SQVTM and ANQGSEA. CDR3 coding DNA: TGCAGCGTTGAAGTGGACTCCTCCTACGAGCAGTACTTC. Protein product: CSVEVDSSYEQYF.

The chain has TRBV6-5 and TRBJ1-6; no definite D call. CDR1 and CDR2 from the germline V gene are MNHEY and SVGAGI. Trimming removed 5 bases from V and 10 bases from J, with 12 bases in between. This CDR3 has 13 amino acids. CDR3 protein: CASSLTGESPLHF. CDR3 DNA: TGTGCCAGCAGTCTGACCGGAGAATCACCCCTCCACTTT.

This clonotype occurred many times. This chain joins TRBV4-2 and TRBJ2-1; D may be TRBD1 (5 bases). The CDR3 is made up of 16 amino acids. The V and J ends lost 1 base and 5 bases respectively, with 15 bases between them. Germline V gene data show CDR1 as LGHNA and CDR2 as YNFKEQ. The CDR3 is CASSQGLEGANNEQFF. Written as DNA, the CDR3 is TGTGCCAGCAGCCAAGGGTTGGAAGGGGCTAACAATGAGCAGTTCTTC.

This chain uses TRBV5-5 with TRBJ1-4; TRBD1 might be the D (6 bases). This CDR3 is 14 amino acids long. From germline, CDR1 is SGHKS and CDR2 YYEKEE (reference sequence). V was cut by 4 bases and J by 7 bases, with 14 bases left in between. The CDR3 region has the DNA TGTGCCAGCAGCACCGGGACAAGGGGTGAAAAACTGTTTTTT. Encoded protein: CASSTGTRGEKLFF.

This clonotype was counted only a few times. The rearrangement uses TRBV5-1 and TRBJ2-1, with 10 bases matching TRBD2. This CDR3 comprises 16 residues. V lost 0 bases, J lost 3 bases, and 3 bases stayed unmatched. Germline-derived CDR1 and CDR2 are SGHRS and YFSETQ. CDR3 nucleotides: TGCGCCAGCAGCTTGGATGCTAGCGGGGGCTACAATGAGCAGTTCTTC. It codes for CASSLDASGGYNEQFF.

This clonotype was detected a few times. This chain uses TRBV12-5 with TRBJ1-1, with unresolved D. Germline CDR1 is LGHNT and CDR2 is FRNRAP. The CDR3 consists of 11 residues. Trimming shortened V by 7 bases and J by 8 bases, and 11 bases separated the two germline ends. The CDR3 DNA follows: TGTGCTAGTGAAGGAGGGAACGAAGCTTTCTTT. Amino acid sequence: CASEGGNEAFF.

CDR3 region: CAWSVEGIWGGVLTF. As DNA, the CDR3 is TGTGCCTGGAGTGTAGAGGGGATCTGGGGGGGCGTCCTGACTTTC. This sequence joins TRBV30 and TRBJ2-6, with 7 bases that match TRBD2. The V gene's germline CDR1 is GTSNPN and CDR2 SVGIG (reference sequence). The CDR3 consists of 15 residues. V trimming: 0 bases; J trimming: 12 bases; junction bases outside the gene matches: 11.

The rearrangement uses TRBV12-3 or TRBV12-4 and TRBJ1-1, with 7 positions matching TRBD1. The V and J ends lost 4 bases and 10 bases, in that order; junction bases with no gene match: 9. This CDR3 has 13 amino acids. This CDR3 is CASSSTGSKGAFF. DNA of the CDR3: TGTGCCAGCAGTTCGACAGGGTCTAAGGGAGCTTTCTTT.

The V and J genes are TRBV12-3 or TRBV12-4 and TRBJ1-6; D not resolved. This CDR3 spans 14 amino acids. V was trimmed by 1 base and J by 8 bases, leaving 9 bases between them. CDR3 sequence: CASSLDWVHSPLHF. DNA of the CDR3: TGTGCCAGCAGTTTAGACTGGGTGCATTCACCCCTCCACTTT.

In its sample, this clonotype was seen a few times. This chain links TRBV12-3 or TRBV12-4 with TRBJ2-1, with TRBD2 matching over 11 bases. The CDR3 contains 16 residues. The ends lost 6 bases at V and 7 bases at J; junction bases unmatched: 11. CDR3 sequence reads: CASSPHLASGGNEQFF. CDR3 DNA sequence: TGTGCCAGCAGCCCACACCTGGCTAGCGGGGGGAATGAGCAGTTCTTC.

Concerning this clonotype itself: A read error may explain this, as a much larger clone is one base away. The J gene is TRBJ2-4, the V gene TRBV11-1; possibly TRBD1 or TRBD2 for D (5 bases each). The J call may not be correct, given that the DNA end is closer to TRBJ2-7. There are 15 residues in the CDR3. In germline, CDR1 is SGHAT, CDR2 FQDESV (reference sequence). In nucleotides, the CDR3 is TGTGCCAGCAGCTTGGGACCATTGCACGACTACGAGCAGTACTTC. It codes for CASSLGPLHDYEQYF.

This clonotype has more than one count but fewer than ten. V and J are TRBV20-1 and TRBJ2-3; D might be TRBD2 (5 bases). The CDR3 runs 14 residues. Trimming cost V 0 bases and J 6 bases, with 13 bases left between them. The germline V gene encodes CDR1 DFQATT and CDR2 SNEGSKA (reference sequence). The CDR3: CSARDQSGRDTQYF. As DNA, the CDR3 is TGCAGTGCTAGAGATCAAAGCGGCAGGGATACGCAGTATTTT.

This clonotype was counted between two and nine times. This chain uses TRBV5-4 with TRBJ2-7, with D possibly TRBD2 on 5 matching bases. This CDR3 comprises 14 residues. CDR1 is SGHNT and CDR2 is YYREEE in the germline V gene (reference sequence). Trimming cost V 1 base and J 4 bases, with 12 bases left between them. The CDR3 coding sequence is TGTGCCAGCAGCTTGAAGTCGACGGGATACGAGCAGTACTTC. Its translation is CASSLKSTGYEQYF.

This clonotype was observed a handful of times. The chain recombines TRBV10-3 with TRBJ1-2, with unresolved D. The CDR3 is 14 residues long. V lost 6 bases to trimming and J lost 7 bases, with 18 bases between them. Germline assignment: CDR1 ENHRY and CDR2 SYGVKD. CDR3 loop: CAISSGIAPSGYTF. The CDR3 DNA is TGTGCCATCAGCTCCGGGATAGCTCCGTCTGGCTACACCTTC.

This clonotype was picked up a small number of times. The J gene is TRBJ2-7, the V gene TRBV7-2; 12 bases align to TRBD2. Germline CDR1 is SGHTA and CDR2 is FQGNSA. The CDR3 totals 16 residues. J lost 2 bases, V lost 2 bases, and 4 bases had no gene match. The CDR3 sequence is CASSLSRLAGAYEQYF. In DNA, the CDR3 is TGTGCCAGCAGCTTATCGAGACTAGCGGGGGCCTACGAGCAGTACTTC.

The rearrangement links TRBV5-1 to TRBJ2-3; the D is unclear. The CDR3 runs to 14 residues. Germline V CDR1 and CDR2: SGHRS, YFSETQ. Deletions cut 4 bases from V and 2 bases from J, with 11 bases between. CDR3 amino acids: CASSAQGLTDTQYF. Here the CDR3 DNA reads TGCGCCAGCAGCGCGCAAGGGCTCACAGATACGCAGTATTTT.

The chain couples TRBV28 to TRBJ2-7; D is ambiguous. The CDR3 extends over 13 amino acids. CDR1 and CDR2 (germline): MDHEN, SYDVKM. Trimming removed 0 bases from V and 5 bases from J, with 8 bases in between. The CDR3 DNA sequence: TGTGCCAGCAGTTTATGGGACCTTAACGAGCAGTACTTC. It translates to CASSLWDLNEQYF.

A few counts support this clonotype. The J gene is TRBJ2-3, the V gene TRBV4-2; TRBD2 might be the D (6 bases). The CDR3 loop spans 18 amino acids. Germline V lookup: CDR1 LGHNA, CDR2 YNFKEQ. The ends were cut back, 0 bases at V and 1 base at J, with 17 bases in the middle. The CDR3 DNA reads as TGTGCCAGCAGCCAAGACCCCTCGGGAGCGGAGCGCACAGATACGCAGTATTTT. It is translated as CASSQDPSGAERTDTQYF.

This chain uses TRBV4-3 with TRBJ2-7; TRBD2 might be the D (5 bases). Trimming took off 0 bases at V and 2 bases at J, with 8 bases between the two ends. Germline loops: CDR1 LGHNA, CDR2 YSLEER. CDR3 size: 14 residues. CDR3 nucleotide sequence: TGCGCCAGCAGCCAAGATACAGCGGCCTACGAGCAGTACTTC. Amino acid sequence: CASSQDTAAYEQYF.